This entry features one T cell receptor (beta chain) sequence. Its antigen is still unknown. In the PCR, 60 Vbeta and 13 Jbeta primers were used. Here immunoSEQ multiplex PCR was the method, and the copy in TCRdb shows in-frame clones only, minus some. The sample holds some 190,000 clones; around 82% are singletons and the top ten take 13% to 15%. The CDR3 is 17 residues long. Germline CDR1 and CDR2: MGHRA and YSYEKL. Trimming shortened V by 3 bases and J by 6 bases, and 22 bases separated the two germline ends. The sample is drawn from a study of cytomegalovirus exposure and HLA in healthy donors. Overall study results and limits: TCR association rates varied by HLA locus in a later analysis, with DRB1 highest and HLA-C lowest.

The clonotype was recovered from a woman in her 30s in good health and CMV-seropositive. Material: PBMCs. The chain carries TRBV4-1 and TRBJ2-3; tentative D call: TRBD2 (7 bases). The CDR3 region has the DNA TGCGCCAGCAGCCAGGGTCATTTTGGGGGGGCGGTGGATACGCAGTATTTT. Translation gives CASSQGHFGGAVDTQYF.